This entry concerns a single T cell receptor beta chain. The CDR3 covers 17 residues. Germline loops: CDR1 SGDLS, CDR2 YYNGEE. V was pared by 3 bases and J by 3 bases, with 22 bases between. These data come from a study of control samples from healthy donors and cancer patients. Assay used: immunoSEQ multiplex PCR; TCRdb lists only in-frame clones, some missing. The sample comprises approximately 90,000 clones, approximately 81% of which are singletons, and less than 2.5% rests with the top ten. The sequencing input was blood. This TCR was sampled from a middle-aged woman in good health. The chain links TRBV9 to TRBJ2-7, with D possibly being TRBD1 or TRBD2 (6 bases each). The CDR3 sequence: CASSEGSSDGGHYEQYF. CDR3 bases: TGTGCCAGCAGCGAGGGGAGTTCCGACGGGGGACACTACGAGCAGTACTTC.